The rows below give T cell receptor beta chains drawn from one sample of a study of Ad26.COV2.S vaccination and SARS-CoV-2 variants. TCRdb keeps only in-frame clones here, not all; method: immunoSEQ multiplex PCR. This sample has 360,000 or so clones; roughly 87% occur once, and the top ten carry around 3.6%. The starting material was peripheral blood, obtained in a trial of Ad26.COV2.S vaccine versus placebo. These receptors were taken from a person between 18 and 59 years old who received the Ad26.COV2.S COVID-19 vaccine or a placebo. CDR3s leave out the opening cysteine and the closing phenylalanine or tryptophan.

>TRBV6-9|TRBJ2-5
APNRAQYTGTGWY
>TRBV12-5|TRBJ1-5
ASGTFSSQPQH
>TRBV20-1|TRBJ2-1
SANRGYEQF
>TRBV6-4|TRBJ2-1
ASSREQGYNEQF
>TRBV7-3|TRBJ2-3
ASSLFVRPSEAPDTQY
>TRBV11-2|TRBJ2-3
ASSLLSGAPGDTQY
>TRBV14|TRBJ2-7
ASSQATGDLGQQY
>TRBV19|TRBJ2-3
ASSIGTGSNTQY
>TRBV6-4|TRBJ2-6
ASSAQGAGANVLT
>TRBV18|TRBJ2-2
ASSPPFTGDTGELF
>TRBV29-1|TRBJ2-3
SAGTSGGLDTQY
>TRBV5-1|TRBJ1-2
ASSLLTGDYGYT
>TRBV18|TRBJ1-3
ASSPLATGNTIY
>TRBV11-1|TRBJ2-2
ASSLDRGPGELF
>TRBV29-1|TRBJ2-7
SVEDRKSSYEQY
>TRBV2|TRBJ1-3
ASSGGRTGNTIY
>TRBV30|TRBJ1-3
AWRIGNTIY
>TRBV10-3|TRBJ1-5
AISDRMDQPQH
>TRBV19|TRBJ1-6
ASGKGPLSNSPLH
>TRBV30|TRBJ2-7
AWKSTASYEQY
>TRBV6-6|TRBJ2-3
ASSRTSGVPMGTDTQY
>TRBV21-1|TRBJ1-4
ASSPRGGTTNEKLF
>TRBV9|TRBJ1-2
ASSSGTSRRAIYGYT
>TRBV19|TRBJ1-5
ASTRQGRNQPQH
>TRBV2|TRBJ1-6
ASSDFENSPLH
>TRBV30|TRBJ1-1
AWIPISRMNTEAF
>TRBV7-6|TRBJ1-1
ASSPPDENTEAF
>TRBV15|TRBJ1-5
ATSRPGGQPQH
>TRBV30|TRBJ1-1
AWDSMNTEAF
>TRBV7-6|TRBJ1-1
ASSREVDTEAF
>TRBV6-5|TRBJ2-1
ASTGQVSYNEQF
>TRBV6-5|TRBJ2-7
ASNRLAAEQY
>TRBV30|TRBJ1-2
AWRVQGARGYT
>TRBV2|TRBJ2-5
ASSPVGDETQY
>TRBV7-8|TRBJ2-7
ASSLRTGAGYEQY
>TRBV4-3|TRBJ2-7
ASSQDGRVAGEQY
>TRBV5-4|TRBJ2-2
ASSSGGANTGELF